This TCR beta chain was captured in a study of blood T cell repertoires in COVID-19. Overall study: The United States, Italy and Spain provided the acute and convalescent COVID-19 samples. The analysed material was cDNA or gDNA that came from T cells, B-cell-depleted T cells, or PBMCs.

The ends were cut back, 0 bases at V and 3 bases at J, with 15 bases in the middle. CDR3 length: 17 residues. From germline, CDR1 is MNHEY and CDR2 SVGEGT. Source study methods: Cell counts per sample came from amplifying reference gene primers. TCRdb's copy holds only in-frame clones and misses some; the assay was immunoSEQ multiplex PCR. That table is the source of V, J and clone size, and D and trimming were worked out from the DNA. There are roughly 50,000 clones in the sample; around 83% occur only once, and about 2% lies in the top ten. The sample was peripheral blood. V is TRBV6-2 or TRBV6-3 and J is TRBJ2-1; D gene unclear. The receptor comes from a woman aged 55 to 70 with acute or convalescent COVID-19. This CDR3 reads CASSYSPPTGVYNEQFF. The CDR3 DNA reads TGTGCCAGCAGTTACTCGCCCCCAACCGGAGTCTACAATGAGCAGTTCTTC.